The TCR beta chain under discussion was sequenced for a study of early T cells in non-severe SARS-CoV-2 infection. Across the whole study: Sequencing of bulk RNA from unsorted whole blood was done, without chain pairing.

The TCR library protocol attached unique molecular identifiers to the individual cDNA molecules. MiXCR, run by TCRdb on the 5' RACE reads, gives a single entry per CDR3 protein. The repertoire has over 30,000 distinct CDR3 sequences, 5.5% to 7.5% of them found once; the top ten carry roughly 7.5%. This clonotype was seen repeatedly, ten times or more. The CDR3 consists of 20 residues. Germline V gene lookup returns CDR1 MGHRA and CDR2 YSYEKL. V was trimmed by 8 bases and J by 2 bases, leaving 30 bases between them. This TCR derives from an adult who was a healthcare worker with PCR-confirmed SARS-CoV-2 infection or an uninfected control (not recorded which). The sequencing input was whole blood. This sequence joins TRBV4-1 and TRBJ2-2; D remains unclear. DNA of the CDR3: TGCGCCAGCGGACCCGTTTTAGTGTTTGGTTCTGGTCCAAACACCGGGGAGCTGTTTTTT. Translating gives CASGPVLVFGSGPNTGELFF.